This TCR beta chain is drawn from a study of cytotoxic CD8 clonotypes in ibrutinib-treated CLL. At the level of the study: Results showed around 24 partial and 2 complete responses; following median about 68 months, 14 remained remitted, approximately 12 advanced. There were, on average, approximately 260,000 productive templates and under 95,000 productive rearrangements per sample. Notes on the study in general: T-cell clonality at baseline went above that of age-matched healthy donors and rose and fell with circulating CD8+ T-cell counts.

Losses at the gene ends were 3 bases for V and 9 bases for J; bases not matched to a gene: 5. Germline assignment: CDR1 MNHEY and CDR2 SVGAGI. The CDR3 sequence is 13 residues long. On this clone: Antigen: not known.

T cells were sequenced at a targeted depth of 1 in 200,000 to 1 in 1 million. Assay used: immunoSEQ multiplex PCR; TCRdb lists only in-frame clones, some missing. The data hold around 97,000 clones, with 78% observed a single time. This TCR was recovered from a human donor with chronic lymphocytic leukemia. The specimen was PBMCs, collected after 12 months of ibrutinib treatment. The chain recombines TRBV6-5 with TRBJ2-7, with 10 bases identical to TRBD1. CDR3 amino acids: CASSYGDRGGQYF. DNA of the CDR3: TGTGCCAGCAGTTATGGGGACAGGGGAGGGCAGTACTTC.